The 26 T cell receptor beta chains below all came from one sample that was sequenced in a study of blood T cell repertoires in COVID-19. Measured with immunoSEQ multiplex PCR; TCRdb has only the in-frame clones, and not every one. The sample consists of over 95,000 clones, about 88% of them appearing once. The source material was peripheral blood. The origin of the receptors is a woman in her fifties or sixties with acute or convalescent COVID-19.

The chain has TRBV5-6 and TRBJ1-5; 10 bases align to TRBD1. The CDR3 length is 15 residues. CDR1 and CDR2 from the germline V gene are SGHDT and YYEEEE. J gave up 7 bases and V 4 bases, and 8 bases lay outside the gene matches. CDR3 residues: CASSTRTGGRQPQHF. CDR3 sequence (DNA): TGTGCCAGCAGCACCCGGACAGGGGGGAGGCAGCCCCAGCATTTT.

The rearrangement joins TRBV27 to TRBJ1-1, with 8 bases identical to TRBD1. Per the germline V gene, CDR1 is MNHEY and CDR2 is SMNVEV (reference sequence). This CDR3 contains 13 residues. The ends lost 4 bases at V and 9 bases at J; junction bases unmatched: 7. As DNA, the CDR3 is TGTGCCAGCAGTTATGGGACAGGTAACAAAGCTTTCTTT. This codes for CASSYGTGNKAFF.

This clone was found a few times. The chain is built from TRBV2 and TRBJ2-4; 8 bases are a match to TRBD1. From germline, CDR1 is SNHLY and CDR2 FYNNEI. The CDR3 has 15 residues. The V and J ends lost 6 bases and 2 bases, in that order; junction bases with no gene match: 6. This CDR3 reads CASSHRGISKNIQYF. The CDR3 nucleotides are TGTGCCAGCAGCCACAGGGGGATATCCAAAAACATTCAGTACTTC.

The CDR3 reads CASSQGTGSATNEKLFF. The CDR3 DNA reads as TGTGCCAGCTCACAGGGGACAGGCAGTGCAACTAATGAAAAACTGTTTTTT. The chain recombines TRBV18 with TRBJ1-4; 8 bases agree with TRBD1. The CDR3 loop spans 17 amino acids. CDR1 is KGHSH and CDR2 is LQKENI in the germline V gene. The trim removed 4 bases at V and 0 bases at J, leaving 7 bases unmatched.

This clone was seen just once. The chain carries TRBV30 and TRBJ2-7; 7 nucleotides agree with TRBD1. This CDR3 spans 11 amino acids. V lost 6 bases to trimming and J lost 3 bases; unmatched junction nucleotides: 2. From germline, CDR1 is GTSNPN and CDR2 SVGIG (reference sequence). As DNA, the CDR3 is TGTGCCTGCCGGGACAGCTACGAGCAGTACTTC. Translation: CACRDSYEQYF.

The chain recombines TRBV12-3 or TRBV12-4 with TRBJ1-1; D might be TRBD1 (5 bases). The CDR3 is 13 amino acids. Trimming shortened V by 6 bases and J by 0 bases, and 8 bases separated the two germline ends. CDR3 bases: TGTGCCAGCAGCACAGGCATGAACACTGAAGCTTTCTTT. As protein: CASSTGMNTEAFF.

The chain is built from TRBV29-1 and TRBJ2-1; D possibly corresponds to TRBD2 (6 bases). The CDR3 covers 12 residues. Germline V gives CDR1 SQVTM, CDR2 ANQGSEA. With 1 base removed from V and 15 bases from J, the gap between germline ends came to 16 bases. Written as DNA, the CDR3 is TGCAGCGTTGAAGTAGGTATGGAGGGCGGGTTCTTC. Protein: CSVEVGMEGGFF.

This chain uses TRBV19 with TRBJ2-2, with D tentatively TRBD1 (5 bases). CDR1 is LNHDA, CDR2 SQIVND, per germline (reference sequence). V dropped 11 bases and J dropped 1 base, with 11 bases sitting between them. This CDR3 has 13 amino acids. The CDR3 bases are TGTGCCTCCCCAGACAGGAACACCGGGGAGCTGTTTTTT. It encodes CASPDRNTGELFF. Together with reference TRBV19 and TRBJ2-2, the CDR3 gives the full variable domain: DGGITQSPKYLFRKEGQNVTLSCEQNLNHDAMYWYRQDPGQGLRLIYYSQIVNDFQKGDIAEGYSVSREKKESFPLTVTSAQKNPTAFYLCASPDRNTGELFFGEGSRLTVL.

This clone has just one count. CDR3 DNA: TGTGCCTGGAGTGTAGGGGCAGAGAATCAGCCCCAGCATTTT. This gives the protein CAWSVGAENQPQHF. The gene calls are TRBV30 and TRBJ1-5; weak D call: TRBD1 (5 bases). The CDR3 contains 14 residues. CDR1 and CDR2 (germline): GTSNPN, SVGIG (reference sequence). V gave up 0 bases and J gave up 4 bases, with 10 bases separating them.

The chain has TRBV5-1 and TRBJ1-2; 8 nucleotides line up with TRBD1. V lost 4 bases to trimming and J lost 8 bases; unmatched junction nucleotides: 10. The germline CDR1 and CDR2 sequences are SGHRS and YFSETQ. This CDR3 contains 14 residues. The chain's CDR3 is CASSAGQGDSGYTF. DNA of the CDR3: TGCGCCAGCAGCGCCGGACAGGGCGATAGCGGCTACACCTTC.

The rearrangement uses TRBV7-7 and TRBJ2-3; D is possibly TRBD2 (6 bases). CDR1 is SSHAT and CDR2 is FNYEAQ in the germline V gene (reference sequence). This CDR3 has 15 residues. The V end lost 1 base, the J end lost 7 bases, and 15 bases lay between the germline ends. The CDR3 loop is CASSLGAGGAYTQYF. The CDR3, as DNA: TGTGCCAGCAGCTTAGGGGCTGGCGGGGCATATACGCAGTATTTT.

V is TRBV6-5 and J is TRBJ1-6; 7 bases align to TRBD1. CDR1 is MNHEY, CDR2 SVGAGI, per germline. The CDR3 is 15 residues long. J was trimmed by 7 bases and V by 6 bases; bases with no gene match: 9. Here the CDR3 DNA reads TGTGCCAGCAGGACGGACAGGCTCGACAATTCACCCCTCCACTTT. It is translated as CASRTDRLDNSPLHF.

J is TRBJ1-2 and V is TRBV9; a possible D gene is TRBD1 (5 bases). The CDR3 has 12 residues. V was clipped by 4 bases and J by 7 bases, with 11 bases between them. Germline CDR1 is SGDLS and CDR2 is YYNGEE. In DNA form, the CDR3 reads TGTGCCAGCAGCTTGAACGGGGGTGGCTACACCTTC. Its protein product is CASSLNGGGYTF.

V and J are TRBV11-2 and TRBJ2-2, with 8 bases identical to TRBD1. Germline CDR1 and CDR2: SGHAT and FQNNGV. V shed 4 bases, J shed 4 bases, and the junction held 5 bases outside the gene matches. This CDR3 has 15 amino acids. CDR3 in DNA: TGTGCCAGCAGCTCAGGACAGGGAACCACCGGGGAGCTGTTTTTT. Translation: CASSSGQGTTGELFF.

The genes are TRBV19 and TRBJ1-6, with a tentative D call TRBD1 (6 bases). Germline assignment: CDR1 LNHDA and CDR2 SQIVND (reference sequence). V was trimmed by 10 bases and J by 0 bases, leaving 10 bases between them. The CDR3 is 14 residues long. This CDR3 is CATQGSSYNSPLHF. The DNA of the CDR3 is TGTGCCACACAGGGAAGCTCCTATAATTCACCCCTCCACTTT.

The gene calls are TRBV11-3 and TRBJ1-3, with D possibly being TRBD1 (5 bases). This CDR3 is 13 amino acids long. Trimming removed 5 bases from V and 4 bases from J, with 9 bases in between. Germline CDR1 reads SGHNT; CDR2 reads YENEEA. CDR3 loop: CASSAQGGNTIYF. CDR3 nucleotides: TGTGCCAGCAGCGCGCAGGGAGGAAACACCATATATTTT.

This rearrangement joins TRBV2 to TRBJ2-7; 8 positions match TRBD1. The CDR3 loop spans 12 amino acids. The V gene's germline CDR1 is SNHLY and CDR2 FYNNEI. The DNA for the CDR3 is TGTCGACCGGGACAGGAAAATTACGAGCAGTACTTC. This sequence encodes CRPGQENYEQYF.

The chain links TRBV18 to TRBJ1-2; TRBD1 matches 7 bases. The germline V gene has CDR1 KGHSH and CDR2 LQKENI. The CDR3 consists of 13 residues. The V segment lost 2 bases and the J segment 7 bases; nucleotides outside the gene matches: 4. CDR3 in DNA: TGTGCCAGCTCACCAGACAGGGTTGGTGGCTACACCTTC. It translates to CASSPDRVGGYTF.

This clone was seen once. This sequence joins TRBV28 and TRBJ2-5; the D gene is possibly TRBD2 (6 bases). The CDR3 loop spans 14 amino acids. Trimming took off 6 bases at V and 2 bases at J, with 13 bases between the two ends. Germline V gene data show CDR1 as MDHEN and CDR2 as SYDVKM. The CDR3 DNA follows: TGTGCCAGCAGGCCGCGACTAGTACAAGAGACCCAGTACTTC. Its translation is CASRPRLVQETQYF.

The chain has TRBV7-6 and TRBJ2-7; 9 positions agree with TRBD1. CDR3 size: 15 residues. The germline gives CDR1 SGHVS, CDR2 FNYEAQ. V lost 3 bases and J lost 1; bases outside the gene matches: 4. The CDR3 DNA reads as TGTGCCAGCAGCTTGTTGGGACAGGGATCCTACGAGCAGTACTTC. This translates into CASSLLGQGSYEQYF.

The chain recombines TRBV3-1 (or the pseudogene TRBV3-2) with TRBJ1-3; tentative D call: TRBD1 (6 bases). This CDR3 spans 16 amino acids. Germline V gene data show CDR1 as LGHDT and CDR2 as YNNKEL (reference sequence). The V end lost 4 bases, the J end lost 0 bases, and 13 bases lay between the germline ends. CDR3 DNA sequence: TGTGCCAGCAGCCTGACTGGGACAACCTCTGGAAACACCATATATTTT. Its protein is CASSLTGTTSGNTIYF.

This clone was picked up a small number of times. V usage is TRBV7-2 and J usage is TRBJ1-5, with a possible D match to TRBD1 (6 bases). Per the germline V gene, CDR1 is SGHTA and CDR2 is FQGNSA. CDR3 length: 15 amino acids. V lost 0 bases to trimming and J lost 5 bases, with 11 bases between them. The CDR3 bases are TGTGCCAGCAGCTTAGCGCAGGGGAAGGATCAGCCCCAGCATTTT. Translation gives CASSLAQGKDQPQHF.

The chain is built from TRBV9 and TRBJ1-4; tentatively, D is TRBD1 (6 bases). Germline V lookup: CDR1 SGDLS, CDR2 YYNGEE. CDR3 length: 15 amino acids. Trimming stripped 4 bases from V and 10 bases from J, with 20 bases between. CDR3 protein: CASSRFGRGQGKLFF. For the CDR3, the DNA is TGTGCCAGCAGCCGGTTCGGGCGGGGGCAAGGAAAACTGTTTTTT.

The V gene is TRBV19, the J gene TRBJ1-3; tentative D call: TRBD1 (6 bases). The germline V and J ends were trimmed by 4 bases and 2 bases, with 12 bases remaining between them. The germline gives CDR1 LNHDA, CDR2 SQIVND (reference sequence). This CDR3 has 15 residues. As DNA, the CDR3 is TGTGCCAGTAGTAAGTCAGCAGGGGCTGGAAACACCATATATTTT. Translating it yields CASSKSAGAGNTIYF.

This chain links TRBV3-1 (or the pseudogene TRBV3-2) with TRBJ1-5; D remains unclear. CDR1 LGHDT and CDR2 YNNKEL come from the germline V gene (reference sequence). The CDR3 has 15 amino acids. V was shortened by 1 base and J by 5 bases, with 12 bases between the two germline ends. This CDR3 is CASSQGRRLHQPQHF. CDR3 coding DNA: TGTGCCAGCAGCCAAGGACGGAGGCTTCATCAGCCCCAGCATTTT.

The V and J genes are TRBV27 and TRBJ1-3, with 7 bases matching TRBD1. This CDR3 comprises 15 residues. V gave up 4 bases and J gave up 2 bases; unmatched junction bases: 5. Per the germline V gene, CDR1 is MNHEY and CDR2 is SMNVEV (reference sequence). The CDR3 reads CASSSEGAPGNTIYF. The CDR3 region has the DNA TGTGCCAGCAGTTCGGAGGGGGCGCCTGGAAACACCATATATTTT.